Each of the 13 T cell receptor beta chains below was sequenced from the same sample in a study of T cell responses to AZD1222 COVID-19 vaccine. Some clones are missing from TCRdb's copy, which holds only in-frame ones; the method was immunoSEQ multiplex PCR. The sample yields 130,000 or so clones, 85% to 90% seen once. Specimen: peripheral blood, collected on day 0 of AZD1222 vaccination. These TCRs come from an adult in good health.

The chain has TRBV27 and TRBJ1-2, with unresolved D. This CDR3 has 14 residues. Trimming removed 8 bases at V and 2 bases at J, with 15 bases between. CDR1 is MNHEY and CDR2 is SMNVEV in the germline V gene (reference sequence). The CDR3 DNA reads as TGTGCCAGCCGGTCGGGTATAGGGAACTATGGCTACACCTTC. Its protein product is CASRSGIGNYGYTF.

The chain carries TRBV3-1 (or the pseudogene TRBV3-2) and TRBJ1-6, with D tentatively TRBD1 (5 bases). Germline CDR1 is LGHDT and CDR2 is YNNKEL (reference sequence). Trimming shortened V by 4 bases and J by 0 bases, and 16 bases separated the two germline ends. The CDR3 runs 18 residues. The CDR3 DNA sequence: TGTGCCAGCAGCCTCGGGACGGGCCAGAGCTCCTATAATTCACCCCTCCACTTT. Translating it yields CASSLGTGQSSYNSPLHF.

J is TRBJ2-3 and V is TRBV3-1 (or the pseudogene TRBV3-2), with TRBD2 matching 9 bases. CDR1 and CDR2 from the germline V gene are LGHDT and YNNKEL (reference sequence). The CDR3 contains 18 residues. Germline trimming cut 0 bases from V and 2 bases from J; bases unmatched to any gene: 9. Written as DNA, the CDR3 is TGTGCCAGCAGCCAAGATTGGGGCGGGGGGGCCAACACAGATACGCAGTATTTT. Translating gives CASSQDWGGGANTDTQYF.

V is TRBV3-1 (or the pseudogene TRBV3-2) and J is TRBJ1-4; 7 bases map to TRBD1. V lost 3 bases to trimming and J lost 7 bases; unmatched junction nucleotides: 8. Germline loops: CDR1 LGHDT, CDR2 YNNKEL (reference sequence). The CDR3 extends over 15 amino acids. The CDR3 spells CASSQMTGMSEKLFF. Here the CDR3 DNA reads TGTGCCAGCAGCCAGATGACAGGGATGAGTGAAAAACTGTTTTTT.

The CDR3 DNA follows: TGTGCCAGCAGCCTCAACCCCACGGTGAACTATGGCTACACCTTC. The encoded protein is CASSLNPTVNYGYTF. This chain joins TRBV7-9 and TRBJ1-2; D remains ambiguous. Trimming removed 5 bases from V and 2 bases from J, with 15 bases in between. Germline V gives CDR1 SEHNR, CDR2 FQNEAQ (reference sequence). There are 15 residues in the CDR3. The full variable domain, its missing parts supplied by reference TRBV7-9 and TRBJ1-2, is DTGVSQNPRHKITKRGQNVTFRCDPISEHNRLYWYRQTLGQGPEFLTYFQNEAQLEKSRLLSDRFSAERPKGSFSTLEIQRTEQGDSAMYLCASSLNPTVNYGYTFGSGTRLTVV.

The V gene is TRBV9, the J gene TRBJ1-6; D gene ambiguous. The germline gives CDR1 SGDLS, CDR2 YYNGEE. V gave up 1 base and J gave up 7 bases, with 9 bases separating them. This CDR3 has 14 amino acids. The CDR3 region is CASSVQGSNSPLHF. The CDR3 coding sequence is TGTGCCAGCAGCGTACAAGGGTCCAATTCACCCCTCCACTTT.

This clone was recorded a few times. The chain uses TRBV4-2 and TRBJ1-2, with 8 nucleotides matching TRBD1. This CDR3 is 14 amino acids long. V dropped 0 bases and J dropped 4; count of bases not matched to a gene: 1. Per germline, CDR1 LGHNA and CDR2 YNFKEQ. The DNA of the CDR3 is TGTGCCAGCAGCCAAGAAGGACAGGGCTATGGCTACACCTTC. Translation gives CASSQEGQGYGYTF.

This chain links TRBV3-1 (or the pseudogene TRBV3-2) with TRBJ1-1; no clear D. This CDR3 spans 14 amino acids. The V end lost 4 bases, the J end lost 1 base, and 10 bases lay between the germline ends. The V gene's germline CDR1 is LGHDT and CDR2 YNNKEL (reference sequence). CDR3 in amino acids: CASSPARGNTEAFF. Here the CDR3 DNA reads TGTGCCAGCAGCCCCGCCCGGGGGAACACTGAAGCTTTCTTT.

This sequence joins TRBV6-5 and TRBJ2-2; no definite D call. There are 13 residues in the CDR3. Per germline, CDR1 MNHEY and CDR2 SVGAGI. The germline V and J ends were trimmed by 6 bases and 2 bases, with 7 bases remaining between them. This chain's CDR3 is CASRRINTGELFF. As DNA, the CDR3 is TGTGCCAGCAGACGGATAAACACCGGGGAGCTGTTTTTT.

The chain recombines TRBV9 with TRBJ2-1; 8 positions match TRBD2. Trimming removed 2 bases from V and 4 bases from J; junction bases left unmatched: 5. The germline V gene has CDR1 SGDLS and CDR2 YYNGEE. The CDR3 has 15 amino acids. The CDR3 sequence: CASSVELADYNEQFF. The CDR3, as DNA: TGTGCCAGCAGCGTTGAACTAGCGGATTACAATGAGCAGTTCTTC.

The chain combines TRBV5-1 with TRBJ1-1; D is perhaps TRBD1 (5 bases). V lost 3 bases to trimming and J lost 3 bases, with 9 bases between them. The CDR3 runs 13 residues. CDR1 is SGHRS and CDR2 is YFSETQ in the germline V gene. CDR3 DNA: TGCGCCAGCAGCTCACAGGAGTACACTGAAGCTTTCTTT. Translation gives CASSSQEYTEAFF.

The chain links TRBV24-1 to TRBJ2-1; TRBD2 aligns across 7 bases. The CDR3 consists of 15 residues. The germline gives CDR1 KGHDR, CDR2 SFDVKD. Trimming at V came to 5 bases and at J to 4 bases, leaving 7 bases not matched to a gene. The CDR3 DNA is TGTGCCACCAGTGGGGGGGGTGCCCCTTACAATGAGCAGTTCTTC. Protein: CATSGGGAPYNEQFF.

J is TRBJ2-3 and V is TRBV4-2; 13 bases are shared with TRBD2. The CDR3 extends over 16 amino acids. J was trimmed by 8 bases and V by 1 base; bases with no gene match: 6. Per germline, CDR1 LGHNA and CDR2 YNFKEQ. In nucleotides, the CDR3 is TGTGCCAGCAGCCAAGTCGGGACTAGCGGGGCAAGTACGCAGTATTTT. Translating it yields CASSQVGTSGASTQYF.